Following are 30 T cell receptor beta chains from one sample sequenced in a study of blood T cells in healthy people across ages (dated by TCRdb to about 2015). Libraries were made using 5' RACE. Reads for this sample came from an Illumina HiSeq 2500. A second PCR of about 6 to 12 cycles was run with a J-beta primer mix and a sample-barcoded 5' primer. TCRdb ran its own pipeline on the public reads, namely fastp trimming at Q25 and MiXCR clone calling, and kept in-frame beta chains. Rows with a matching CDR3 protein are joined into one entry that keeps the most common DNA and genes. Within this sample are hundreds of thousands of distinct CDR3 sequences, with around 29% of them counted one time only. The top ten clonotypes cover roughly 28% of the sample. Material: blood. These receptor sequences come from a woman aged 70 to 79 in good health.

Worth noting for this clonotype: Sequence at one end of the junction differs from germline and may be a read error. The genes are TRBV18 and TRBJ2-2; D is possibly TRBD2 (6 bases). This CDR3 spans 15 amino acids. Looked up from germline, CDR1 is KGHSH and CDR2 is LQKENI. CDR3 in amino acids: CASSPRGGNTGEPFF. The CDR3, as DNA: TGTGCCAGCTCACCAAGAGGCGGGAACACCGGGGAGCCGTTTTTT.

This clonotype was detected a few times. The V and J genes are TRBV7-2 and TRBJ1-2, with a tentative D call TRBD1 (6 bases). Germline V gene sequence: CDR1 SGHTA, CDR2 FQGNSA. The CDR3 covers 15 residues. V lost 1 base and J 8 bases, leaving 17 bases between the germline ends. CDR3 in DNA: TGTGCCAGCAGCTTAGGCTTTGCGCAGGGGTTGGGCTACACCTTC. This encodes CASSLGFAQGLGYTF.

This clonotype turned up a few times. V gene TRBV18 combines with J gene TRBJ2-7, with D hard to call. The CDR3 contains 12 residues. Germline-derived CDR1 and CDR2 are KGHSH and LQKENI. V lost 2 bases and J 6 bases, leaving 8 bases between the germline ends. The CDR3 DNA sequence: TGTGCCAGCTCACCATACTCCGGCGAGCAGTACTTC. Translating gives CASSPYSGEQYF. Complete variable domain (other parts from reference TRBV18 and TRBJ2-7): NAGVMQNPRHLVRRRGQEARLRCSPMKGHSHVYWYRQLPEEGLKFMVYLQKENIIDESGMPKERFSAEFPKEGPSILRIQQVVRGDSAAYFCASSPYSGEQYFGPGTRLTVT.

This clonotype occurred many times. This sequence joins TRBV28 and TRBJ2-4; no reliable D call. The germline V gene has CDR1 MDHEN and CDR2 SYDVKM. The V end lost 6 bases, the J end lost 5 bases, and 17 bases lay between the germline ends. This CDR3 comprises 15 residues. CDR3 in DNA: TGTGCCAGCAGCTCGTTTACGGGCCCGGAAAACATTCAGTACTTC. Protein product: CASSSFTGPENIQYF.

This clonotype was detected a few times. V and J are TRBV20-1 and TRBJ2-3; TRBD2 aligns across 7 bases. In germline, CDR1 is DFQATT, CDR2 SNEGSKA (reference sequence). Trimming took 0 bases from V and 4 from J; bases not matched to a gene: 10. The CDR3 consists of 16 residues. CDR3: CSARDRREGRPDTQYF. For the CDR3, the DNA is TGCAGTGCTAGAGATCGGAGGGAGGGCCGACCAGATACGCAGTATTTT.

The chain carries TRBV7-2 and TRBJ2-7; 8 bases line up with TRBD2. Losses at the gene ends were 5 bases for V and 4 bases for J; bases not matched to a gene: 10. This CDR3 is built from 15 residues. Germline V CDR1 and CDR2: SGHTA, FQGNSA. The CDR3 loop reads CASSPYGGRTYEQYF. DNA of the CDR3: TGTGCCAGCAGCCCCTACGGCGGGAGGACTTACGAGCAGTACTTC.

The chain carries TRBV5-1 and TRBJ2-5, with D tentatively TRBD2 (6 bases). Trimming pared 0 bases from V and 4 bases from J, leaving 13 bases between. CDR1 and CDR2 from the germline V gene are SGHRS and YFSETQ. This CDR3 is 15 amino acids long. As DNA, the CDR3 is TGCGCCAGCAGCTTGGACATAGGGCGGGGAGAGACCCAGTACTTC. Translating it yields CASSLDIGRGETQYF.

The sample holds a few counts of this clonotype. V usage is TRBV11-2 and J usage is TRBJ2-1; D gene uncertain. CDR3 length: 12 amino acids. Germline CDR1 reads SGHAT; CDR2 reads FQNNGV. Between the trimmed V and J ends, which lost 4 bases and 9 bases, there was a span of 10 bases. CDR3: CASSWELGEQFF. Written as DNA, the CDR3 is TGTGCCAGCAGCTGGGAATTGGGTGAGCAGTTCTTC.

The sample holds many counts of this clonotype. J is TRBJ1-1 and V is TRBV29-1; no firm D call. Germline CDR1 is SQVTM and CDR2 is ANQGSEA. There are 12 residues in the CDR3. The V end was cut by 6 bases, the J end by 1 base, with 9 bases between. CDR3 coding DNA: TGCAGCGTCGCGGACGGGAACACTGAAGCTTTCTTT. Translating it yields CSVADGNTEAFF. The whole variable domain, remainder taken from reference TRBV29-1 and TRBJ1-1, is SAVISQKPSRDICQRGTSLTIQCQVDSQVTMMFWYRQQPGQSLTLIATANQGSEATYESGFVIDKFPISRPNLTFSTLTVSNMSPEDSSIYLCSVADGNTEAFFGQGTRLTVV.

This clonotype was observed many times. The junction departs from germline at one end; a sequencing error may be responsible. J is TRBJ2-1 and V is TRBV5-1, with 11 nucleotides matching TRBD2. The germline CDR1 and CDR2 sequences are SGHRS and YFSETQ. This CDR3 contains 15 residues. This chain's CDR3 is CASSPGTSGYNEQFF. CDR3 nucleotides: TGTGCCAGCAGCCCGGGGACTAGCGGTTACAATGAGCAGTTCTTC. Based on the CDR3 plus reference TRBV5-1 and TRBJ2-1, the full variable domain is KAGVTQTPRYLIKTRGQQVTLSCSPISGHRSVSWYQQTPGQGLQFLFEYFSETQRNKGNFPGRFSGRQFSNSRSEMNVSTLELGDSALYLCASSPGTSGYNEQFFGPGTRLTVL.

This rearrangement joins TRBV5-1 to TRBJ1-1, with a possible D match to TRBD1 (5 bases). The CDR3 runs to 14 residues. V was shortened by 0 bases and J by 8 bases, with 14 bases between the two germline ends. Germline CDR1 SGHRS, CDR2 YFSETQ. This CDR3 reads CASSLGRQTGEAFF. The CDR3 bases are TGCGCCAGCAGCTTGGGACGACAGACTGGGGAAGCTTTCTTT.

V and J are TRBV3-1 and TRBJ2-1; TRBD1 matches at 7 bases. The V segment lost 0 bases and the J segment 1 base; nucleotides outside the gene matches: 3. This CDR3 spans 16 amino acids. From germline, CDR1 is LGHDT and CDR2 YNNKEL (reference sequence). In nucleotides, the CDR3 is TGTGCCAGCAGCCAAGATGCAGGGGGATCCTACAATGAGCAGTTCTTC. Protein product: CASSQDAGGSYNEQFF.

This clonotype was observed a few times. This chain connects TRBV2 to TRBJ2-7; D call uncertain. The J call may be wrong; the DNA end is better matched by TRBJ2-1. The CDR3 spans 11 residues. CDR1 and CDR2 (germline): SNHLY, FYNNEI. CDR3 coding DNA: TGTGCCAGCAATCTGAAGAATGAGCAGTTCTTC. Translation: CASNLKNEQFF.

This clonotype has at least ten counts. The chain is built from TRBV7-2 and TRBJ1-5; D gene ambiguous. Per germline, CDR1 SGHTA and CDR2 FQGNSA. V lost 1 base and J 4 bases, leaving 8 bases between the germline ends. This CDR3 contains 14 residues. For the CDR3, the DNA is TGTGCCAGCAGCTTAGAGTCAAGGAATCAGCCCCAGCATTTT. This gives the protein CASSLESRNQPQHF.

The J gene is TRBJ2-5, the V gene TRBV20-1; 7 positions match TRBD2. The tail of the sequence fits TRBJ2-7 better, so the J call may be wrong. The CDR3 consists of 14 residues. CDR1 DFQATT and CDR2 SNEGSKA come from the germline V gene (reference sequence). The CDR3 bases are TGCAGTGCTAGACCTGGGGAGGGTCCATACGAGCAGTACTTC. Translating gives CSARPGEGPYEQYF.

The chain has TRBV7-2 and TRBJ1-3, with D uncertain. The CDR3 contains 16 residues. The germline V gene has CDR1 SGHTA and CDR2 FQGNSA. V lost 5 bases and J lost 0, with 14 bases in between. For the CDR3, the DNA is TGTGCCAGCAGCCTGTCGGCCGGTCCCTCTGGAAACACCATATATTTT. As protein: CASSLSAGPSGNTIYF. Based on the CDR3 plus reference TRBV7-2 and TRBJ1-3, the full variable domain is GAGVSQSPSNKVTEKGKDVELRCDPISGHTALYWYRQSLGQGLEFLIYFQGNSAPDKSGLPSDRFSAERTGGSVSTLTIQRTQQEDSAVYLCASSLSAGPSGNTIYFGEGSWLTVV.

The chain uses TRBV7-3 and TRBJ1-4; no firm D call. The V end was cut by 5 bases, the J end by 0 bases, with 16 bases between. Germline V gives CDR1 SGHTA, CDR2 FQGTGA. The CDR3 consists of 17 residues. CDR3 amino acids: CASSPNRRIATNEKLFF. DNA for the CDR3: TGTGCCAGCAGCCCCAACCGACGGATTGCAACTAATGAAAAACTGTTTTTT.

This clonotype came up a few times. The V call is TRBV7-2, the J call TRBJ1-4, with no clear D. CDR1 and CDR2 from the germline V gene are SGHTA and FQGNSA. Trimming left V 1 base short and J 7 bases short, with 7 bases between. The CDR3 has 13 amino acids. CDR3 loop: CASSLVAFEKLFF. CDR3 coding DNA: TGTGCCAGCAGCTTAGTTGCGTTTGAAAAACTGTTTTTT.

This chain uses TRBV20-1 with TRBJ2-5, with 10 bases identical to TRBD2. This CDR3 contains 14 residues. The V gene's germline CDR1 is DFQATT and CDR2 SNEGSKA (reference sequence). With V trimmed by 6 bases and J by 2 bases, 6 bases remained unmatched. CDR3 sequence: CSAEAGGRQETQYF. Here the CDR3 DNA reads TGCAGTGCCGAAGCGGGAGGGAGGCAAGAGACCCAGTACTTC.

The J gene is TRBJ2-1, the V gene TRBV6-6; D uncertain. The germline gives CDR1 MNHNY, CDR2 SVGAGI (reference sequence). The V end was cut by 2 bases, the J end by 5 bases, with 16 bases between. The CDR3 sequence is 16 residues long. Written as DNA, the CDR3 is TGTGCCAGCAGTTACGGTTTCGCGAATTTAAACAATGAGCAGTTCTTC. This codes for CASSYGFANLNNEQFF.

The J gene is TRBJ2-2, the V gene TRBV12-3 or TRBV12-4; D is unclear. This CDR3 has 11 amino acids. Deletions cut 6 bases from V and 7 bases from J, with 6 bases between. CDR3 loop: CASRRNGELFF. DNA of the CDR3: TGTGCCAGCAGGAGGAACGGGGAGCTGTTTTTT.

This clonotype was seen only a few times. The chain couples TRBV11-2 to TRBJ1-1; a weak D match, TRBD1 (5 bases). Germline-derived CDR1 and CDR2 are SGHAT and FQNNGV. The CDR3 covers 14 residues. The V and J ends lost 1 base and 3 bases respectively, with 9 bases between them. CDR3 loop: CASSLGGTYTEAFF. The DNA of the CDR3 is TGTGCCAGCAGCTTAGGTGGGACCTACACTGAAGCTTTCTTT.

J is TRBJ1-1 and V is TRBV4-1; no clear D gene. From germline, CDR1 is MGHRA and CDR2 YSYEKL. Trimming removed 1 base from V and 2 bases from J, with 14 bases in between. This CDR3 spans 16 amino acids. The CDR3 DNA reads TGCGCCAGCAGCCAAGCCTTGGTCGCCATCAACACTGAAGCTTTCTTT. Translating gives CASSQALVAINTEAFF.

The chain has TRBV5-1 and TRBJ1-4; 10 bases line up with TRBD1. Germline V gene data show CDR1 as SGHRS and CDR2 as YFSETQ. The junction had 7 bases not matched to a gene; V was cut back by 4 bases and J by 7 bases. CDR3 length: 15 amino acids. The CDR3 sequence: CASSPGTGETEKLFF. The CDR3 region has the DNA TGCGCCAGCAGCCCGGGGACAGGGGAAACTGAAAAACTGTTTTTT.

This clonotype showed up just a few times. The chain recombines TRBV12-3 or TRBV12-4 with TRBJ2-1, with a tentative D call TRBD1 (6 bases). The germline V and J ends were trimmed by 3 bases and 8 bases, with 14 bases remaining between them. The length of the CDR3 is 14 residues. In DNA form, the CDR3 reads TGTGCCAGCAGTTTGGACAGTCCTGAGGATGAGCAGTTCTTC. Translating it yields CASSLDSPEDEQFF.

The sample holds many counts of this clonotype. The chain combines TRBV7-2 with TRBJ2-6; D perhaps matches TRBD2 (5 bases). The V and J ends lost 4 bases and 3 bases respectively, with 10 bases between them. Germline CDR1 is SGHTA and CDR2 is FQGNSA. The CDR3 has 15 residues. The CDR3 protein is CASSSLGGGANVLTF. As DNA, the CDR3 is TGTGCCAGCAGCTCCCTAGGAGGTGGGGCCAACGTCCTGACTTTC. Filled out from reference TRBV7-2 and TRBJ2-6, the complete variable domain reads GAGVSQSPSNKVTEKGKDVELRCDPISGHTALYWYRQSLGQGLEFLIYFQGNSAPDKSGLPSDRFSAERTGGSVSTLTIQRTQQEDSAVYLCASSSLGGGANVLTFGAGSRLTVL.

This clonotype has ten or more counts. The chain uses TRBV3-1 and TRBJ2-7, with 7 bases identical to TRBD2. The end of the DNA fits TRBJ2-1 better, so the J call may be wrong. Per the germline V gene, CDR1 is LGHDT and CDR2 is YNNKEL (reference sequence). This CDR3 spans 13 amino acids. CDR3 residues: CASSQDRAGEQFF. In DNA, the CDR3 is TGTGCCAGCAGCCAAGATCGAGCGGGAGAGCAGTTCTTC.

This clonotype was picked up a small number of times. The chain combines TRBV29-1 with TRBJ2-5; TRBD1 aligns across 7 bases. The J segment lost 1 base and the V segment lost 6 bases, leaving 2 bases of the junction unmatched. The CDR3 is 12 residues long. Germline V CDR1 and CDR2: SQVTM, ANQGSEA. The chain's CDR3 is CSVGTVQETQYF. The CDR3 region has the DNA TGCAGCGTGGGGACAGTCCAAGAGACCCAGTACTTC.

This chain uses TRBV9 with TRBJ2-2; 7 nucleotides match TRBD1. The CDR3 covers 15 residues. The junction had 11 bases not matched to a gene; V was cut back by 5 bases and J by 7 bases. Germline CDR1 is SGDLS and CDR2 is YYNGEE. CDR3 nucleotides: TGTGCCAGCAGTCCCGACAGGGAATTCGGCGGGGAGCTGTTTTTT. Protein: CASSPDREFGGELFF.

This clonotype was detected a few times. V gene TRBV7-2 combines with J gene TRBJ2-5; 9 nucleotides agree with TRBD2. TRBJ2-7 matches the DNA end more closely, so the J call is doubtful. This CDR3 region has 15 residues. CDR1 and CDR2 from the germline V gene are SGHTA and FQGNSA. Here the CDR3 DNA reads TGTGCCAGCAGCTTACGACTAGCGGAGACCTACGAGCAGTACTTC. This encodes CASSLRLAETYEQYF.